A single sample is the source of the 26 T cell receptor beta chains below, sequenced in a study of T-cell reconstitution after alpha-beta-depleted transplantation in children. The TCRbeta library incorporated unique molecular identifiers. MiXCR was run by TCRdb on the PCR reads, yielding one entry per CDR3 protein. The sample has 85,000 to 120,000 distinct CDR3 sequences, 5% to 6% seen once. Sequencing was performed on PBMCs, mostly from graft donor cells, taken 60 days after TCRalphabeta/CD19-depleted stem cell transplant. The receptors stem from a female patient between 2 and 15 years old who had a stem cell transplant for Fanconi anemia, so the T cells may come from the graft donor.

This clonotype was recorded a few times. CDR3 bases: TGTGCCAGCTCACCTAAGGGACTAGCGGGGGGTAACTCCTACAATGAGCAGTTCTTC. Protein: CASSPKGLAGGNSYNEQFF. The genes are TRBV18 and TRBJ2-1; 15 bases match TRBD2. The V gene end was trimmed by 3 bases and the J gene end by 0 bases; junction bases not matched to a gene: 6. The CDR3 is made up of 19 amino acids. CDR1 and CDR2 from the germline V gene are KGHSH and LQKENI.

This clonotype showed up just a few times. The chain employs TRBV27 and TRBJ1-5, with D uncertain. The CDR3 runs to 15 residues. Germline V gene sequence: CDR1 MNHEY, CDR2 SMNVEV (reference sequence). Trimming left V 5 bases short and J 5 bases short, with 16 bases between. The CDR3 sequence is CASSPSPISDQPQHF. The CDR3 DNA follows: TGTGCCAGCAGTCCTTCGCCTATCTCGGATCAGCCCCAGCATTTT.

This clonotype has a count of ten or more. The gene calls are TRBV5-1 and TRBJ2-7, with D perhaps TRBD2 (5 bases). This CDR3 is built from 13 residues. V gave up 2 bases and J gave up 2 bases, with 8 bases separating them. CDR1 and CDR2 (germline): SGHRS, YFSETQ. CDR3 in amino acids: CASSFRTPYEQYF. Here the CDR3 DNA reads TGCGCCAGCAGCTTCAGGACTCCCTACGAGCAGTACTTC.

This clonotype was picked up many times. The genes are TRBV2 and TRBJ2-2; no clear D. The V and J ends lost 8 bases and 1 base respectively, with 8 bases between them. Germline V gene data show CDR1 as SNHLY and CDR2 as FYNNEI. CDR3 size: 13 residues. DNA of the CDR3: TGTGCCAGCTCTCAGGAGAACACCGGGGAGCTGTTTTTT. This gives the protein CASSQENTGELFF.

There are many counts of this clonotype. The chain carries TRBV5-1 and TRBJ2-1; TRBD1 matches 10 bases. CDR3 length equals 14 residues. Germline V gives CDR1 SGHRS, CDR2 YFSETQ. The J segment lost 9 bases and the V segment lost 2 bases, leaving 5 bases of the junction unmatched. The DNA for the CDR3 is TGCGCCAGCAGCTTAGGACAGGGGGGGGGTGAGCAGTTCTTC. Protein sequence: CASSLGQGGGEQFF.

This clonotype showed up many times. Its ends do not fully match the called genes, so a read error is possible. V is TRBV12-3 or TRBV12-4 and J is TRBJ2-2; TRBD1 matches 10 bases. This CDR3 region has 14 residues. The CDR3 region is CASSLTGGTEELFF. In nucleotides, the CDR3 is TGTGCCAGCAGTTTGACAGGGGGCACCGAGGAGCTGTTTTTT.

This clonotype was counted ten times or more. The V and J genes are TRBV2 and TRBJ2-3; a possible D gene is TRBD1 (5 bases). Trimming took off 4 bases at V and 1 base at J, with 12 bases between the two ends. The V gene's germline CDR1 is SNHLY and CDR2 FYNNEI. This CDR3 contains 15 residues. The CDR3 reads CASSGEGVRTDTQYF. As DNA, the CDR3 is TGTGCCAGCAGTGGGGAAGGGGTCCGCACAGATACGCAGTATTTT.

This clonotype was detected ten times or more. The rearrangement uses TRBV28 and TRBJ2-1; 9 positions agree with TRBD2. Germline V gene data show CDR1 as MDHEN and CDR2 as SYDVKM. J was trimmed by 5 bases and V by 6 bases; bases with no gene match: 8. This CDR3 is built from 15 residues. The CDR3 DNA reads TGTGCCAGCAGCCTCCCGGGACTAGCTCACAATGAGCAGTTCTTC. Translated: CASSLPGLAHNEQFF.

This clonotype was recorded a few times. This chain uses TRBV7-6 with TRBJ2-2, with 10 nucleotides matching TRBD2. Germline trimming cut 5 bases from V and 0 bases from J; bases unmatched to any gene: 12. From germline, CDR1 is SGHVS and CDR2 FNYEAQ. CDR3 length: 19 residues. CDR3 sequence: CASSTRVAGGYANTGELFF. CDR3 coding DNA: TGTGCCAGCAGCACGCGGGTAGCGGGGGGATACGCGAACACCGGGGAGCTGTTTTTT.

The V call is TRBV4-1, the J call TRBJ2-7; D not certain. CDR3 size: 12 residues. The ends were cut back, 1 base at V and 10 bases at J, with 11 bases in the middle. Germline-derived CDR1 and CDR2 are MGHRA and YSYEKL. The CDR3 bases are TGCGCCAGCAGCCAAGGAACTACCCACCAGTACTTC. Encoded protein: CASSQGTTHQYF.

This clonotype was observed at least ten times. This chain uses TRBV18 with TRBJ2-3; 10 bases map to TRBD2. This CDR3 comprises 17 residues. With V trimmed by 1 base and J by 4 bases, 8 bases remained unmatched. The germline CDR1 and CDR2 sequences are KGHSH and LQKENI. The CDR3 sequence is CASSPLGQLAGADTQYF. Written as DNA, the CDR3 is TGTGCCAGCTCACCACTGGGTCAGCTAGCGGGAGCAGATACGCAGTATTTT.

V and J are TRBV7-2 and TRBJ2-1, with D tentatively TRBD2 (5 bases). Germline V gives CDR1 SGHTA, CDR2 FQGNSA. The CDR3 is 15 residues long. The V and J ends lost 5 bases and 3 bases respectively, with 14 bases between them. DNA for the CDR3: TGTGCCAGCAGCCTACGCGGACTGCGCTACAATGAGCAGTTCTTC. It is translated as CASSLRGLRYNEQFF.

The CDR3 DNA sequence: TGCAGTGCTAGAGTGGACAACGGGATCAGCCCCCAGCATTTT. Protein: CSARVDNGISPQHF. V and J are TRBV20-1 and TRBJ1-5; D perhaps matches TRBD1 (5 bases). The germline V gene has CDR1 DFQATT and CDR2 SNEGSKA (reference sequence). Trimming cost V 1 base and J 10 bases, with 17 bases left between them. The CDR3 totals 14 residues.

This clonotype was counted many times. V and J are TRBV29-1 and TRBJ1-2; D may be TRBD1 (6 bases). Trimming shortened V by 5 bases and J by 6 bases, and 10 bases separated the two germline ends. This CDR3 is 11 amino acids long. CDR1 is SQVTM and CDR2 is ANQGSEA in the germline V gene. As DNA, the CDR3 is TGCAGCGTTTTCGGGGGCAATGGCTACACCTTC. This codes for CSVFGGNGYTF.

This clonotype was counted at least ten times. The J gene is TRBJ2-3, the V gene TRBV7-8; 7 bases fit TRBD1. The CDR3 consists of 15 residues. The germline CDR1 and CDR2 sequences are SGHVS and FQNEAQ. V shed 5 bases and J 4 bases; nucleotides not matched to a gene: 9. The CDR3 DNA sequence: TGTGCCAGCAGCCCCCGGGACAGAGTATCAGATACGCAGTATTTT. This encodes CASSPRDRVSDTQYF. Combining the CDR3 with reference TRBV7-8 and TRBJ2-3 gives the whole variable domain GAGVSQSPRYKVAKRGQDVALRCDPISGHVSLFWYQQALGQGPEFLTYFQNEAQLDKSGLPSDRFFAERPEGSVSTLKIQRTQQEDSAVYLCASSPRDRVSDTQYFGPGTRLTVL.

This clonotype showed up just a few times. The chain joins TRBV4-2 to TRBJ1-2, with 8 bases that match TRBD1. Losses at the gene ends were 4 bases for V and 4 bases for J; bases not matched to a gene: 17. Germline CDR1 reads LGHNA; CDR2 reads YNFKEQ. There are 18 residues in the CDR3. The CDR3, as DNA: TGTGCCAGCAGCCTCCCGAACCCAGGGGGCGCAGGGTTCTATGGCTACACCTTC. It specifies CASSLPNPGGAGFYGYTF.

At least ten counts were recorded for this clonotype. The chain joins TRBV5-1 to TRBJ1-5; TRBD1 matches at 9 bases. The CDR3 runs 19 residues. Germline V gives CDR1 SGHRS, CDR2 YFSETQ. Trimming at V came to 0 bases and at J to 2 bases, leaving 12 bases not matched to a gene. Here the CDR3 reads CASSLGTGGSIEGNQPQHF. The CDR3 nucleotides read TGCGCCAGCAGCTTGGGTACAGGGGGCAGTATAGAAGGCAATCAGCCCCAGCATTTT.

Many counts were recorded for this clonotype. The chain recombines TRBV2 with TRBJ2-3; 12 bases map to TRBD2. V was pared by 6 bases and J by 5 bases, with 12 bases of the junction left unmatched. The CDR3 totals 17 residues. Germline V gene sequence: CDR1 SNHLY, CDR2 FYNNEI. CDR3 region: CASSDSQLAGGRDTQYF. The DNA for the CDR3 is TGTGCCAGCAGCGACTCGCAACTAGCGGGAGGCCGAGATACGCAGTATTTT.

This clonotype showed up many times. This rearrangement joins TRBV5-5 to TRBJ2-2; D is unresolved. Germline-derived CDR1 and CDR2 are SGHKS and YYEKEE (reference sequence). The CDR3 loop spans 15 amino acids. Deletions cut 4 bases from V and 4 bases from J, with 14 bases between. The CDR3 region has the DNA TGTGCCAGCAGCATACCGGACCGATCCACCGGGGAGCTGTTTTTT. Residues: CASSIPDRSTGELFF.

This clonotype was picked up many times. The gene calls are TRBV7-2 and TRBJ2-1; no clear D. The length of the CDR3 is 14 residues. With 3 bases removed from V and 2 bases from J, the gap between germline ends came to 8 bases. CDR1 SGHTA and CDR2 FQGNSA come from the germline V gene. The CDR3 region has the DNA TGTGCCAGCAGCTTGCGGCCCCCCTACAATGAGCAGTTCTTC. Residues: CASSLRPPYNEQFF.

This clonotype appeared many times. J is TRBJ2-7 and V is TRBV5-1; D might be TRBD1 (6 bases). The germline gives CDR1 SGHRS, CDR2 YFSETQ. The V end lost 4 bases, the J end lost 2 bases, and 10 bases lay between the germline ends. There are 13 residues in the CDR3. CDR3 residues: CASSRDNPYEQYF. Here the CDR3 DNA reads TGCGCCAGCAGCCGGGACAACCCCTACGAGCAGTACTTC. The variable domain in full, completed from reference TRBV5-1 and TRBJ2-7, reads KAGVTQTPRYLIKTRGQQVTLSCSPISGHRSVSWYQQTPGQGLQFLFEYFSETQRNKGNFPGRFSGRQFSNSRSEMNVSTLELGDSALYLCASSRDNPYEQYFGPGTRLTVT.

This clonotype was picked up a small number of times. CDR3 protein: CASSPQDYGYTF. The DNA of the CDR3 is TGTGCCAGCTCACCACAGGACTATGGCTACACCTTC. The chain carries TRBV18 and TRBJ1-2; D remains ambiguous. This CDR3 has 12 amino acids. V lost 1 base, J lost 3 bases, and 3 bases lay in between. The germline CDR1 and CDR2 sequences are KGHSH and LQKENI.

This clonotype was picked up many times. The J gene is TRBJ2-7, the V gene TRBV28, with a possible D match to TRBD2 (6 bases). This CDR3 region has 14 residues. Germline V gene lookup returns CDR1 MDHEN and CDR2 SYDVKM. V was shortened by 5 bases and J by 3 bases, with 14 bases between the two germline ends. The DNA for the CDR3 is TGTGCCAGCAGTCCCCCATGGAGGGACTACGAGCAGTACTTC. Protein product: CASSPPWRDYEQYF.

There are a few counts of this clonotype. V and J are TRBV7-3 and TRBJ2-1; D possibly matches TRBD1 or TRBD2 (6 bases each). Germline V CDR1 and CDR2: SGHTA, FQGTGA. V lost 0 bases to trimming and J lost 9 bases, with 18 bases between them. This CDR3 comprises 16 residues. CDR3 sequence reads: CASSLTGSGAIVEQFF. The CDR3, as DNA: TGTGCCAGCAGCTTAACCGGATCGGGGGCTATTGTTGAGCAGTTCTTC.

In its sample, this clonotype was seen many times. The chain carries TRBV28 and TRBJ2-1, with 8 bases lining up with TRBD2. The V and J ends lost 5 bases and 2 bases, in that order; junction bases with no gene match: 17. Germline-derived CDR1 and CDR2 are MDHEN and SYDVKM. The CDR3 has 19 amino acids. The CDR3 coding sequence is TGTGCCAGCAGTCCCCAAAGTCCCCGCAGCGGGAGACCCTACAATGAGCAGTTCTTC. This gives the protein CASSPQSPRSGRPYNEQFF.

This clonotype was found many times. As DNA, the CDR3 is TGTGCCAGCAGTTTTCAGGGCACCTATGGCTACACCTTC. Its protein product is CASSFQGTYGYTF. V gene TRBV12-3 or TRBV12-4 combines with J gene TRBJ1-2; D might be TRBD1 (5 bases). Deletions cut 3 bases from V and 4 bases from J, with 9 bases between. The CDR3 contains 13 residues.